This TCR beta chain was retrieved from a study of blood T cell repertoires in COVID-19. Study context: COVID-19 samples, acute and convalescent, were from the United States, Italy and Spain. Sample material is recorded as cDNA or gDNA derived from T cells, B-cell-depleted T cells, or PBMCs.

Trimming cost V 3 bases and J 3 bases; bases outside gene matches: 3. Germline CDR1 reads SGDLS; CDR2 reads YYNGEE. This CDR3 contains 15 residues. Authors' analysis steps: Estimated nucleated cell counts came from reference gene primer amplification. Clones were read by immunoSEQ multiplex PCR, and TCRdb kept only the in-frame ones, dropping some. V and J calls and clone size are copied from that table; D and trimming were computed from the DNA. The sample lists a few hundred thousand clones; about 83% were seen once. This clone was seen a handful of times. V gene TRBV9 combines with J gene TRBJ2-2; 9 bases fit TRBD2. The TCR sequence derives from a woman aged 45-65 years with acute or convalescent COVID-19. The sample taken for sequencing was peripheral blood. As DNA, the CDR3 is TGTGCCAGCAGCGCCGGGACTAGCTACACCGGGGAGCTGTTTTTT. The encoded protein is CASSAGTSYTGELFF.